This note documents a single T cell receptor (beta chain) sequence. Its antigen is still unknown. The CDR3 contains 10 residues. This record comes from a study of T cell responses to AZD1222 COVID-19 vaccine. Regarding the study as a whole: The breadth and depth of Spike-specific TCRs increased once two AZD1222 doses had been given. In the spike-specific TCR repertoire, nearly half reportedly target unmutated variant regions. Across the whole spike, CD4 TCRs peaked at regions 160-218 and 743-854.

The data were produced by immunoSEQ multiplex PCR, yet TCRdb's version contains in-frame clones alone and is incomplete. The sample contains around 120,000 clones, roughly 88% of which appear only once. The chain recombines TRBV21-1 with TRBJ2-5. TRBV21-1 has pseudogene status. The TCR sequence derives from an adult in good health. Sequenced material: peripheral blood, taken on day 0 of AZD1222 vaccination. The CDR3 is CASSQETQYF. The CDR3 DNA sequence: TGTGCCAGCAGCCAAGAGACCCAGTACTTC.